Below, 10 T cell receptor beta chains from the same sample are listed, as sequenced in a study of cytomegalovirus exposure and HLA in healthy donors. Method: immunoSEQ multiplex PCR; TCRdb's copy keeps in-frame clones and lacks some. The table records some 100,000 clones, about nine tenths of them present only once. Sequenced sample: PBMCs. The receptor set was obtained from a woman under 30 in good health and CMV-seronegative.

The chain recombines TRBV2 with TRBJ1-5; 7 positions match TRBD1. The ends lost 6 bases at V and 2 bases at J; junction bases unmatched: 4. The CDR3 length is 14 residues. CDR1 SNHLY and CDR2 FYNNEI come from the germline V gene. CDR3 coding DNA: TGTGCCAGCAGCGCCAGGGGGGGCAATCAGCCCCAGCATTTT. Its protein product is CASSARGGNQPQHF. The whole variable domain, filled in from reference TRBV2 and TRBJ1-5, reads EPEVTQTPSHQVTQMGQEVILRCVPISNHLYFYWYRQILGQKVEFLVSFYNNEISEKSEIFDDQFSVERPDGSNFTLKIRSTKLEDSAMYFCASSARGGNQPQHFGDGTRLSIL.

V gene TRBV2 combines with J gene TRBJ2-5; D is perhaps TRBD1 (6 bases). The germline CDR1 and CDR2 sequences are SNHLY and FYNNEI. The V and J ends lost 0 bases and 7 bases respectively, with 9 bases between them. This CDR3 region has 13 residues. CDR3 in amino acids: CASSEAVGGTQYF. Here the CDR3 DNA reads TGTGCCAGCAGTGAAGCGGTAGGGGGGACCCAGTACTTC.

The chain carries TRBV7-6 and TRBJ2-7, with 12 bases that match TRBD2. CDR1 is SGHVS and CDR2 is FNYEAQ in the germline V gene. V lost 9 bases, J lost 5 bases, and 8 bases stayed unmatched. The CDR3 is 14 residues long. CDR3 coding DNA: TGTGCCAGTATCCTAGCGGGAGGGCCCGACGAGCAGTACTTC. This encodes CASILAGGPDEQYF.

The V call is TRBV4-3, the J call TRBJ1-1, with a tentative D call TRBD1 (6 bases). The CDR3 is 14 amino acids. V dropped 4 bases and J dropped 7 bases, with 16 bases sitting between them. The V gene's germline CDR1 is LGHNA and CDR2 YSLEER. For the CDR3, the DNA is TGCGCCAGCAGCCCCGAAGCAGGGACAATTGAAGCTTTCTTT. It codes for CASSPEAGTIEAFF.

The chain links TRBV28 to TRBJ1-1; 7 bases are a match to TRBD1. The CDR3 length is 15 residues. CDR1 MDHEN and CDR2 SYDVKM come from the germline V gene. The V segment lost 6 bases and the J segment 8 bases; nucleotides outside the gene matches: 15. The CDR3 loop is CASSPNPQGRPEAFF. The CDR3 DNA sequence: TGTGCCAGCAGCCCGAACCCACAGGGGCGCCCCGAAGCTTTCTTT.

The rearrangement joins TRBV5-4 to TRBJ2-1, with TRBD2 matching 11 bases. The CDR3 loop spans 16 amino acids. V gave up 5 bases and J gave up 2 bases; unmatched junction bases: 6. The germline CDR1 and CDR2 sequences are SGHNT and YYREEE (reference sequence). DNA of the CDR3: TGTGCCAGCAGTTCCGGGACTAGCGGTGCCTACAATGAGCAGTTCTTC. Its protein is CASSSGTSGAYNEQFF. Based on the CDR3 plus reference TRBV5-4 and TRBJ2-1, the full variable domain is ETGVTQSPTHLIKTRGQQVTLRCSSQSGHNTVSWYQQALGQGPQFIFQYYREEENGRGNFPPRFSGLQFPNYSSELNVNALELDDSALYLCASSSGTSGAYNEQFFGPGTRLTVL.

CDR3 sequence: CASTGQTYEQYF. The CDR3 nucleotides are TGTGCCAGCACCGGACAGACCTACGAGCAGTACTTC. The chain recombines TRBV28 with TRBJ2-7; tentatively, D is TRBD1 (6 bases). Germline CDR1 and CDR2: MDHEN and SYDVKM. Between the trimmed V and J ends, which lost 7 bases and 2 bases, there was a span of 9 bases. This CDR3 is 12 amino acids long.

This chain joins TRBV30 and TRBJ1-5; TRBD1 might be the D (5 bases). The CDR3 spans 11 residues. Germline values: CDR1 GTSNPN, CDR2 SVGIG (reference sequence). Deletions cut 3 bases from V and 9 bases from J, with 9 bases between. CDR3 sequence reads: CAWRAGLPQHF. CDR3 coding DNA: TGTGCCTGGAGGGCAGGGCTGCCCCAGCATTTT.

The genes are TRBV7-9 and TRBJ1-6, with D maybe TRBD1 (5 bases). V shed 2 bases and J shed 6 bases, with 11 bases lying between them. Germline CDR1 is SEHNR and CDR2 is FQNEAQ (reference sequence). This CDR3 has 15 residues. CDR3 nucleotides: TGTGCCAGCAGCTTACTAGGAGGGGCTAATTCACCCCTCCACTTT. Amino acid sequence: CASSLLGGANSPLHF.

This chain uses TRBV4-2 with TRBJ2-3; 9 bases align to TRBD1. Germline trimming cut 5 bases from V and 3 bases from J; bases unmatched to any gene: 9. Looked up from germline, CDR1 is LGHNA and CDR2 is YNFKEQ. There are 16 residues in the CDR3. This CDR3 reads CASSYGDRDGTDTQYF. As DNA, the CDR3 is TGTGCCAGCAGCTATGGGGACAGGGATGGTACAGATACGCAGTATTTT.